Listed below are T cell receptor beta chains from one sample, sequenced in a study of CXCR3-negative and CXCR3-positive naive CD8 T cells. From the 5' RACE reads, TCRdb lists one entry per CDR3 protein and no DNA. The listing contains tens of thousands of distinct CDR3 sequences. The sample consisted of naive CXCR3+ CD8+ T cells from blood. These receptors were obtained from a human donor in good health. Some clones in this sample may be carry-over from other donors' samples. The CDR3 runs from the conserved cysteine through the conserved F or W. The order of the fields is V gene, J gene, CDR3 protein.

>TRBV29-1|TRBJ2-5
CSVENRQETQYF
>TRBV10-3|TRBJ2-2
CAIREDTGELFF
>TRBV7-3|TRBJ2-1
CASSFLTGNEQFF
>TRBV4-2|TRBJ1-1
CASSQDLFNGAGNTEAFF
>TRBV7-6|TRBJ2-5
CASSLLAGIQETQYF
>TRBV12-5|TRBJ2-5
CASGLAGEETQYF
>TRBV29-1|TRBJ2-5
CSVIDRTQETQYF
>TRBV4-1|TRBJ2-4
CASSQSPGTGAKNIQYF
>TRBV4-2|TRBJ2-2
CASGQGTANTGELFF
>TRBV19|TRBJ2-1
CASSSSQQRGNEQFF
>TRBV29-1|TRBJ2-5
CSVPGIGETQYF
>TRBV5-1|TRBJ2-3
CASSLAPSGGVSATDTQYF
>TRBV5-1|TRBJ2-7
CASSLEGLAGGSEQYF
>TRBV10-3|TRBJ2-1
CAISVGDEQFF
>TRBV11-2|TRBJ1-2
CASGPEGVFGYTF
>TRBV19|TRBJ2-1
CASSIGRPGTGLNSYNEQFF
>TRBV29-1|TRBJ2-3
CSGRRQDRDTQYF
>TRBV12-3/TRBV12-4|TRBJ2-2
CASSLHKMTGELFF
>TRBV28|TRBJ2-7
CASSQGSPPLEQYF
>TRBV5-1|TRBJ2-7
CASSVFWDNSYEQYF
>TRBV20-1|TRBJ1-2
CSARDPGLGYTF
>TRBV13|TRBJ2-5
CASSYRTIGLETQYF
>TRBV11-3|TRBJ1-5
CASSLPFMGNQPQHF
>TRBV11-2|TRBJ2-5
CASADQFSFYQETQYF
>TRBV18|TRBJ1-3
CASSPDRGISGNTIYF
>TRBV20-1|TRBJ2-5
CSALYTSGPFRGETQYF
>TRBV28|TRBJ2-7
CASSLISDRGDEQYF
>TRBV19|TRBJ2-7
CASSAGQDLYEQYF
>TRBV7-8|TRBJ1-5
CASSSPGQGAGRSDQPQHF
>TRBV23-1|TRBJ1-1
CASSLSCRGVNTEAFF
>TRBV28|TRBJ2-1
CASSWGEYYNEQFF
>TRBV28|TRBJ2-4
CASSFGRSGGSIQYF
>TRBV4-1|TRBJ2-7
CASSQEGRGSYEQYF
>TRBV28|TRBJ2-1
CASSERGLAGKNEQFF
>TRBV6-5|TRBJ2-3
CASSTGLAGSTDTQYF
>TRBV6-9|TRBJ2-5
CASSYSSRRVQETQYF
>TRBV27|TRBJ2-2
CASSFPSAGELFF
>TRBV6-2/TRBV6-3|TRBJ1-1
CASSYGPNTEAFF
>TRBV6-5|TRBJ2-2
CASSVGTGNTGELFF
>TRBV4-1|TRBJ2-1
CASSRGRAQFF
>TRBV5-6|TRBJ2-5
CASSYGTDQETQYF
>TRBV20-1|TRBJ1-1
CSASEGNTEAFF
>TRBV19|TRBJ1-4
CASRPTHRGEKLFF
>TRBV12-3/TRBV12-4|TRBJ2-7
CASSNFGLASEQYF
>TRBV20-1|TRBJ2-6
CSAELGGPSGANVLTF